These 9 T cell receptor beta chains came from one sample sequenced in a study of shared clonotypes between healthy human individuals. Repertoires were generated with immunoSEQ multiplex PCR, while TCRdb's copy carries only in-frame clones and drops some. The sample consists of about 680,000 clones, 92% of them appearing once. Only CD45RO-negative cells positively selected for CCR7 counted as naive CD8 cells, so terminally differentiated effector memory CD45RA+ cells were excluded. Sequencing was performed on naive CD8+ T cells sorted from blood. The source of these receptors is a young man in good health.

The chain carries TRBV11-3 and TRBJ2-3; no firm D call. Trimming took 1 base from V and 4 from J, leaving 9 bases between them. CDR3 size: 14 residues. Germline CDR1 is SGHNT and CDR2 is YENEEA. DNA for the CDR3: TGTGCCAGCAGCTTAGGTTTTATTTCAGATACGCAGTATTTT. It translates to CASSLGFISDTQYF.

The V call is TRBV30, the J call TRBJ1-2, with no clear D. The germline V gene has CDR1 GTSNPN and CDR2 SVGIG (reference sequence). The V and J ends lost 0 bases and 1 base respectively, with 9 bases between them. The CDR3 extends over 14 amino acids. In nucleotides, the CDR3 is TGTGCCTGGAGTGTACTTGTCGGTAACTATGGCTACACCTTC. Translating gives CAWSVLVGNYGYTF.

This clone was found a few times. This sequence joins TRBV28 and TRBJ2-1; 11 bases are a match to TRBD2. Losses at the gene ends were 5 bases for V and 5 bases for J; bases not matched to a gene: 8. Looked up from germline, CDR1 is MDHEN and CDR2 is SYDVKM. The CDR3 length is 16 residues. CDR3 residues: CASSPLTSGAHNEQFF. The CDR3 DNA reads as TGTGCCAGCAGTCCCCTGACTAGCGGGGCTCACAATGAGCAGTTCTTC.

The rearrangement links TRBV6-4 to TRBJ2-1; D call uncertain. Germline V gene lookup returns CDR1 MRHNA and CDR2 SNTAGT. The CDR3 is made up of 12 amino acids. The ends were cut back, 4 bases at V and 5 bases at J, with 6 bases in the middle. The CDR3 here is CASSGQDNEQFF. DNA of the CDR3: TGTGCCAGCAGTGGGCAGGACAATGAGCAGTTCTTC.

This chain links TRBV4-1 with TRBJ1-1; D is undetermined. Trimming left V 4 bases short and J 1 base short, with 4 bases between. CDR1 and CDR2 from the germline V gene are MGHRA and YSYEKL. The CDR3 consists of 12 residues. CDR3 DNA sequence: TGCGCCAGCAGCCCACGGAACACTGAAGCTTTCTTT. This gives the protein CASSPRNTEAFF.

The rearrangement uses TRBV10-3 and TRBJ2-7; D not certain. The germline V gene has CDR1 ENHRY and CDR2 SYGVKD. Trimming left V 4 bases short and J 2 bases short, with 9 bases between. The CDR3 is 13 amino acids. The CDR3 region has the DNA TGTGCCATCAGTGTTGGAGAGACCTACGAGCAGTACTTC. Its protein product is CAISVGETYEQYF.

This clone has just one count. The chain is built from TRBV6-1 and TRBJ2-5, with 12 positions matching TRBD2. This CDR3 spans 15 amino acids. The germline CDR1 and CDR2 sequences are MNHNS and SASEGT. With V trimmed by 2 bases and J by 5 bases, 3 bases remained unmatched. The CDR3 reads CASSEWLAGGETQYF. CDR3 sequence (DNA): TGTGCCAGCAGTGAATGGCTAGCGGGAGGGGAGACCCAGTACTTC.

The J gene is TRBJ2-5, the V gene TRBV15, with 7 bases lining up with TRBD1. After removal of 2 bases from V and 5 bases from J, the junction contained 8 bases not matched to a gene. The CDR3 totals 15 residues. Germline V lookup: CDR1 LNHNV, CDR2 YYDKDF (reference sequence). The CDR3 nucleotides read TGTGCCACCAGCAGAAAGAGACAGGGCTGGGAGACCCAGTACTTC. Its protein product is CATSRKRQGWETQYF.

V usage is TRBV27 and J usage is TRBJ2-1, with 7 bases matching TRBD1. This CDR3 spans 15 amino acids. V dropped 3 bases and J dropped 2; count of bases not matched to a gene: 4. Germline CDR1 is MNHEY and CDR2 is SMNVEV (reference sequence). CDR3 residues: CASSFPGTAYNEQFF. DNA for the CDR3: TGTGCCAGCAGTTTCCCCGGGACAGCCTACAATGAGCAGTTCTTC.